Presented here are 4 T cell receptor beta chains from one specimen sequenced in a study of T cell repertoires in ileal Crohn's disease. TCRdb's table, derived via immunoSEQ multiplex PCR, lists solely in-frame clones and lacks some. The data show several thousand clones, with 83% seen just once and approximately 5% held by the top ten. Material: ileal tissue. The receptors were gathered from an adult with Crohn's disease.

The V and J genes are TRBV10-3 and TRBJ2-7; 7 nucleotides line up with TRBD1. Germline V lookup: CDR1 ENHRY, CDR2 SYGVKD. Trimming took 0 bases from V and 4 from J; bases not matched to a gene: 6. The CDR3 runs to 15 residues. CDR3 in amino acids: CAISESKGAGYEQYF. In nucleotides, the CDR3 is TGTGCCATCAGTGAGTCGAAGGGGGCGGGTTACGAGCAGTACTTC.

The gene calls are TRBV5-5 and TRBJ2-5; possible D gene TRBD2, 5 bases. The CDR3 has 14 residues. V was trimmed by 1 base and J by 2 bases, leaving 9 bases between them. In germline, CDR1 is SGHKS, CDR2 YYEKEE (reference sequence). CDR3 in DNA: TGTGCCAGCAGCTTGTCGGCGGGTCAAGAGACCCAGTACTTC. It codes for CASSLSAGQETQYF. The variable domain in full, with the rest retrieved from reference TRBV5-5 and TRBJ2-5, is DAGVTQSPTHLIKTRGQQVTLRCSPISGHKSVSWYQQVLGQGPQFIFQYYEKEERGRGNFPDRFSARQFPNYSSELNVNALLLGDSALYLCASSLSAGQETQYFGPGTRLLVL.

The chain has TRBV5-6 and TRBJ2-7; 10 bases agree with TRBD2. Germline loops: CDR1 SGHDT, CDR2 YYEEEE. V dropped 1 base and J dropped 0; count of bases not matched to a gene: 7. This CDR3 spans 17 amino acids. Written as DNA, the CDR3 is TGTGCCAGCAGCTTGCCTTATTCTAGCGGGAGCTCCTACGAGCAGTACTTC. Encoded protein: CASSLPYSSGSSYEQYF.

The chain combines TRBV5-5 with TRBJ1-5; 7 positions agree with TRBD1. Germline CDR1 is SGHKS and CDR2 is YYEKEE (reference sequence). With V trimmed by 4 bases and J by 5 bases, 15 bases remained unmatched. The CDR3 runs to 17 residues. CDR3 sequence: CASSRSSATGLDQPQHF. The CDR3 nucleotides read TGTGCCAGCAGCCGGTCCTCCGCGACAGGGCTGGATCAGCCCCAGCATTTT. Looking up the rest from reference TRBV5-5 and TRBJ1-5 gives the full variable domain: DAGVTQSPTHLIKTRGQQVTLRCSPISGHKSVSWYQQVLGQGPQFIFQYYEKEERGRGNFPDRFSARQFPNYSSELNVNALLLGDSALYLCASSRSSATGLDQPQHFGDGTRLSIL.